The 3 T cell receptor beta chains presented below share a single source sample, sequenced in a study of T-cell reconstitution after alpha-beta-depleted transplantation in children. Unique molecular identifiers tagged the TCRbeta library. TCRdb called the PCR reads again in MiXCR, with one record for every CDR3 protein. The sample lists about 340,000 distinct CDR3 sequences, 15% to 20% seen once, with approximately 44% in the top ten. This specimen consisted of PBMCs, mostly from graft donor cells, obtained 360 days after TCRalphabeta/CD19-depleted stem cell transplant. These TCRs come from a male patient aged 2 to 9 who had a stem cell transplant for acute lymphoblastic leukemia, so the T cells may come from the graft donor.

This rearrangement joins TRBV7-3 to TRBJ2-2, with 8 nucleotides matching TRBD2. This CDR3 has 15 amino acids. The ends lost 3 bases at V and 5 bases at J; junction bases unmatched: 5. Germline loops: CDR1 SGHTA, CDR2 FQGTGA. The CDR3 DNA follows: TGTGCCAGCAGCTTCAGCGGGAGAGGTACCGGGGAGCTGTTTTTT. Its protein product is CASSFSGRGTGELFF.

The chain is built from TRBV12-3 or TRBV12-4 and TRBJ2-2, with unresolved D. V was pared by 3 bases and J by 2 bases, with 7 bases between. CDR3 length: 14 residues. This CDR3 is CASSFWLNTGELFF. CDR3 sequence (DNA): TGTGCCAGCAGTTTTTGGCTAAACACCGGGGAGCTGTTTTTT.

This clonotype was recorded at least ten times. CDR3 sequence (DNA): TGCGCCAGCAGCCCCGCGGGGGCGGAGGTAGAGCAGTTCTTC. It yields the protein CASSPAGAEVEQFF. The chain uses TRBV4-3 and TRBJ2-1; weak D call: TRBD2 (7 bases). The ends were cut back, 4 bases at V and 10 bases at J, with 17 bases in the middle. Germline loops: CDR1 LGHNA, CDR2 YSLEER. The CDR3 is 14 residues long.